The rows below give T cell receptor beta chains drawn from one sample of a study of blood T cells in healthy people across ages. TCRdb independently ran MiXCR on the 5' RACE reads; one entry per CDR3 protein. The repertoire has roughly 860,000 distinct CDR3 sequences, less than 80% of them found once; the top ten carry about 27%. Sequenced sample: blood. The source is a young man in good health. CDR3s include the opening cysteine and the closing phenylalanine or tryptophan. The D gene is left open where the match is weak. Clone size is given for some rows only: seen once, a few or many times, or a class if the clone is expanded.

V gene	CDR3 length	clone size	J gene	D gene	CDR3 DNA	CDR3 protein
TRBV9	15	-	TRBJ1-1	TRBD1	TGTGCCAGCAGCGATAAACAGGGGGCCGTAACTGAAGCTTTCTTT	CASSDKQGAVTEAFF
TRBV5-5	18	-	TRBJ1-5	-	TGTGCCAGCAGCTTGGAACTGTTGGGGGTGGGGAGCAATCAGCCCCAGCATTTT	CASSLELLGVGSNQPQHF
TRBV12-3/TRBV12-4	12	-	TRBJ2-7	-	TGCGCCAGCAGTGAGGTCCACTACGAGCAGTACTTC	CASSEVHYEQYF
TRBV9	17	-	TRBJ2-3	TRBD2	TGTGCCAGCAGCGGTCTGCCGGGGGGGCTAAGTACAGATACGCAGTATTTT	CASSGLPGGLSTDTQYF
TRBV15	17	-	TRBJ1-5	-	TGTGCCACCAGCAGATCCTCGCACATCTCTAGCAATCAGCCCCAGCATTTT	CATSRSSHISSNQPQHF
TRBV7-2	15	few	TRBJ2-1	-	TGTGCCAGCAGCTTAGGGTCCGACACCTACAATGAGCAGTTCTTC	CASSLGSDTYNEQFF
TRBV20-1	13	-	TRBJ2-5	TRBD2	TGCAGTGCTCGACCAGCGGGGGTAAAGACCCAGTACTTC	CSARPAGVKTQYF
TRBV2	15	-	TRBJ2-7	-	TGTGCCAGCAGTGACGTGAACAGGGCTCTATACGAGCAGTACTTC	CASSDVNRALYEQYF
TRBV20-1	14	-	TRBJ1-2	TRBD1	TGCAGTGCTCCCGACAGGGTACCGCTCTATGGCTACACCTTC	CSAPDRVPLYGYTF
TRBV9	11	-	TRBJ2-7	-	TGTGCCAGCAGCGAGGATGACGAGCAGTACTTC	CASSEDDEQYF
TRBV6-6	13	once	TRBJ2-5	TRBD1	TGTGCCAGCACTCGACAGGGGAGGCAGACCCAGTACTTC	CASTRQGRQTQYF
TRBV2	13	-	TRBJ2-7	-	TGTGCCAGCAAGCGGAGCAGCTCCTACGAGCAGTACTTC	CASKRSSSYEQYF
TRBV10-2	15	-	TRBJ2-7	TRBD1	TGCGCCAGCAGTGAGGCAACCGGGACAGAGCCCTCGCAGTACTTC	CASSEATGTEPSQYF
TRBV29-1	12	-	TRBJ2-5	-	TGCAGCTTGCGGACAGCTCAAGAGACCCAGTACTTC	CSLRTAQETQYF
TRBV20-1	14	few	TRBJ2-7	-	TGCAGTGCTAGGGGGCAATCCCGGCTGGACGAGCAGTACTTC	CSARGQSRLDEQYF
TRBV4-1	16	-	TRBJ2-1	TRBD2	TGCGCCAGCAGCCAAATCGACGGGGGGGCCCCCAATGAGCAGTTCTTC	CASSQIDGGAPNEQFF
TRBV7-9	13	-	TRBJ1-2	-	TGTGCCAGCAGCTTAGGCCTCGGCTATGGCTACACCTTC	CASSLGLGYGYTF
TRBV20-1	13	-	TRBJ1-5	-	TGCGGTGCTAGTGTCACAGACAATCAGCCCCAGCATTTT	CGASVTDNQPQHF
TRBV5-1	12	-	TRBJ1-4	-	TGCGCCAGCAGCTTGGAGGCTGAAAAACTGTTTTTT	CASSLEAEKLFF
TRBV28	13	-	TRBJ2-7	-	TGTGCCAGCAGTTCCGGGACCCTATACGAGCAGTACTTC	CASSSGTLYEQYF
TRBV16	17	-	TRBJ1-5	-	TGTGCCAGCAGCCAATCACCAGGAACTTATAGCAATCAGCCCCAGCATTTT	CASSQSPGTYSNQPQHF
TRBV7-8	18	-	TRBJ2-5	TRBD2	TGTGCCAGCAGCTTGCTAGCGGGGGGTCAACCGGTGCGAGAGACCCAGTACTTC	CASSLLAGGQPVRETQYF
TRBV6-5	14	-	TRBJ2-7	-	TGTGCCGGCAGCGAGACAGGGGACTACTACGAGCAGTACTTC	CAGSETGDYYEQYF
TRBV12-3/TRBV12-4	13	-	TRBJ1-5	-	TGTGCCAGCAGTTTAGTTGGGGATCAGCCCCAGCATTTT	CASSLVGDQPQHF
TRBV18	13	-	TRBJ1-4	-	TGTGCCAGCTCACCAGGGACGGATGAAAAACTGTTTTTT	CASSPGTDEKLFF
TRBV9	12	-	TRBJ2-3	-	TGTGCCAGCAGCGTAGGGGGCCCTACGCAGTATTTT	CASSVGGPTQYF
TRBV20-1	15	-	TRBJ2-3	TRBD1	TGCAGTGCTACCGACAGGGGGGGTTTTGAAGATACGCGGTATTTT	CSATDRGGFEDTRYF
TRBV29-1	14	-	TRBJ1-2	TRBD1	TGCAGCGTTGGGGTGGGGACAGGGGGCGATGGCTACACCTTC	CSVGVGTGGDGYTF